This T cell receptor beta chain was identified during a study of blood T cell repertoires in COVID-19. Overall study context: COVID-19 samples, acute and convalescent, were from the United States, Italy and Spain. T cells, B-cell-depleted T cells, or PBMCs supplied cDNA or gDNA.

Per the study methods: Reference gene primer amplification gave nucleated cell count estimates. The table came from immunoSEQ multiplex PCR; TCRdb's copy has only in-frame clones and leaves some out. The DNA gave D and trimming, while V, J and clone size come from that table. The sample holds fewer than 300,000 clones, over 75% seen once. Germline CDR1 reads LGHNA; CDR2 reads YSLEER. The CDR3 consists of 15 residues. Trimming stripped 3 bases from V and 0 bases from J, with 11 bases between. Sequenced: peripheral blood. This chain connects TRBV4-3 to TRBJ1-2, with D possibly TRBD1 on 5 matching bases. The clonotype originates from a man between 18 and 29 years old with active or convalescent COVID-19. The CDR3 DNA sequence: TGCGCCAGCAGCCAGGGGGGGAAGTCTAACTATGGCTACACCTTC. Its translation is CASSQGGKSNYGYTF.